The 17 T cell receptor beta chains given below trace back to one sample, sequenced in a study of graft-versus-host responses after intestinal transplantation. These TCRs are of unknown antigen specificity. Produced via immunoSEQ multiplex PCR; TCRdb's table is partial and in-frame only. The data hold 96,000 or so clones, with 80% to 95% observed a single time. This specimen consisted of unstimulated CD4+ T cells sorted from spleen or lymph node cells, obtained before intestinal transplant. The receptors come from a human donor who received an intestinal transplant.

The DNA of the CDR3 is TGTGCCAGCATGGGCGGGAGGAATGAGCAGTTCTTC. This encodes CASMGGRNEQFF. The rearrangement joins TRBV6-5 to TRBJ2-1, with 8 bases lining up with TRBD2. V trimming: 7 bases; J trimming: 7 bases; junction bases outside the gene matches: 3. The CDR3 is 12 amino acids. Germline V lookup: CDR1 MNHEY, CDR2 SVGAGI.

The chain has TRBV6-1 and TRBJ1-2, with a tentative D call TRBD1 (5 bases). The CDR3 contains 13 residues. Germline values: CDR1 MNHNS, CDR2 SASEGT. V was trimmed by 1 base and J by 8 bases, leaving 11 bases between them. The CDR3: CASSEVGAQGYTF. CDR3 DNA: TGTGCCAGCAGTGAAGTAGGGGCGCAAGGCTACACCTTC.

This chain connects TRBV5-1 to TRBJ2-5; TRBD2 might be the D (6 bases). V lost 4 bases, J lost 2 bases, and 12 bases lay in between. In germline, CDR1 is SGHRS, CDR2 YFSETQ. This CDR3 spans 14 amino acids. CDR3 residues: CASSEDRGQETQYF. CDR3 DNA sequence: TGCGCCAGCAGCGAGGATCGGGGGCAAGAGACCCAGTACTTC.

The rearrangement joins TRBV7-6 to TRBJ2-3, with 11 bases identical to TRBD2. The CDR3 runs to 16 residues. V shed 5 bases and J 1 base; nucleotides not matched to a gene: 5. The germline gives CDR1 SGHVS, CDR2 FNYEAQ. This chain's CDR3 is CASSHSGGARTDTQYF. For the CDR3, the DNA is TGTGCCAGCAGCCATAGCGGGGGGGCCCGCACAGATACGCAGTATTTT.

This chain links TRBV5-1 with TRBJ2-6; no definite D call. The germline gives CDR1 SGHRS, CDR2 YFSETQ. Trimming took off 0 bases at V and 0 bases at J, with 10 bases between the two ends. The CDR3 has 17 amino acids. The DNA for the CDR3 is TGCGCCAGCAGCTTGGTGGTCAGACTCTCTGGGGCCAACGTCCTGACTTTC. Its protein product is CASSLVVRLSGANVLTF.

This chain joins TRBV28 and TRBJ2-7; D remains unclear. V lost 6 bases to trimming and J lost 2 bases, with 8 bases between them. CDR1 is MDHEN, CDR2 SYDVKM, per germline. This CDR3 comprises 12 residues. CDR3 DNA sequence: TGTGCCAGCAGGGTGCCAGCCTACGAGCAGTACTTC. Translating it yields CASRVPAYEQYF.

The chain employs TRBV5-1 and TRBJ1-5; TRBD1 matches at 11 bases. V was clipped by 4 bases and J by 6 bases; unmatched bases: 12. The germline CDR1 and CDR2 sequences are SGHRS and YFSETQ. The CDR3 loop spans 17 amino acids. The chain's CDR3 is CASSTRTGGGISQPQHF. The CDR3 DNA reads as TGCGCCAGCAGCACACGGACAGGGGGCGGCATTAGTCAGCCCCAGCATTTT.

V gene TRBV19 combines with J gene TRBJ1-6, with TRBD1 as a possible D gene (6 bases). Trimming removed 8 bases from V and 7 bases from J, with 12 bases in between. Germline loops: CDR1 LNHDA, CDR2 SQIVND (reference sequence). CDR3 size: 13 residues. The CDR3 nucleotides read TGTGCCAGTCGACTGCAGGGGAATTCACCCCTCCACTTT. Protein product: CASRLQGNSPLHF.

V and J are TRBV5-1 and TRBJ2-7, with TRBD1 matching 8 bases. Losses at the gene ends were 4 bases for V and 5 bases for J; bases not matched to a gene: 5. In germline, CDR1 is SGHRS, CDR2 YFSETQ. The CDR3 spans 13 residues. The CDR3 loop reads CASSIGQGDEQYF. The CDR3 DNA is TGCGCCAGCAGCATAGGACAGGGCGACGAGCAGTACTTC.

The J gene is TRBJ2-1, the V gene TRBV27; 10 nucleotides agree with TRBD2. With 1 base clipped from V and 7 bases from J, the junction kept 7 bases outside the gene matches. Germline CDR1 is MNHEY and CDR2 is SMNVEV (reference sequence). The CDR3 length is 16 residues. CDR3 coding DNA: TGTGCCAGCAGTTTATTGGCTAGCGGGAGTCGTAATGAGCAGTTCTTC. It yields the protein CASSLLASGSRNEQFF.

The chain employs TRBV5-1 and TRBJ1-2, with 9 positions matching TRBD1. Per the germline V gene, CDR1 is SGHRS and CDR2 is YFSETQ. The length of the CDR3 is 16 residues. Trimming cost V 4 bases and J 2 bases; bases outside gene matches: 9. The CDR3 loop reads CASSPFGTGINYGYTF. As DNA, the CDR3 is TGCGCCAGCAGCCCTTTTGGGACAGGGATAAACTATGGCTACACCTTC.

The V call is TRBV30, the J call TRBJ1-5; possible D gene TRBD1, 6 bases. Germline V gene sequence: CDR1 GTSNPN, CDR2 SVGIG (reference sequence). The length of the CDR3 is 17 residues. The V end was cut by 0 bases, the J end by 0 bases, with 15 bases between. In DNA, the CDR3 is TGTGCCTGGAGTGTTGACAGGACATCCCTTAGCAATCAGCCCCAGCATTTT. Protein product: CAWSVDRTSLSNQPQHF. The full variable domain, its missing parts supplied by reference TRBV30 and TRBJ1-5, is SQTIHQWPATLVQPVGSPLSLECTVEGTSNPNLYWYRQAAGRGLQLLFYSVGIGQISSEVPQNLSASRPQDRQFILSSKKLLLSDSGFYLCAWSVDRTSLSNQPQHFGDGTRLSIL.

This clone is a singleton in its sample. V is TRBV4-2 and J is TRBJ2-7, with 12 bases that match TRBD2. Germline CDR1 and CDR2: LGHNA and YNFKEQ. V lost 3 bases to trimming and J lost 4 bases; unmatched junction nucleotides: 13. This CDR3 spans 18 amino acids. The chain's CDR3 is CASSHPKRGLAGYYEQYF. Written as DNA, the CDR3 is TGTGCCAGCAGCCACCCGAAGAGGGGACTAGCGGGTTATTACGAGCAGTACTTC.

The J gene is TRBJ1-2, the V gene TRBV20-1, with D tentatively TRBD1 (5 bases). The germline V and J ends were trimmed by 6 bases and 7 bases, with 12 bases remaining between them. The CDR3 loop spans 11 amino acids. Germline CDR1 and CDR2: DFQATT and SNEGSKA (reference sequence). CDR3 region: CSAPAQGGYTF. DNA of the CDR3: TGCAGTGCCCCCGCCCAGGGTGGCTACACCTTC.

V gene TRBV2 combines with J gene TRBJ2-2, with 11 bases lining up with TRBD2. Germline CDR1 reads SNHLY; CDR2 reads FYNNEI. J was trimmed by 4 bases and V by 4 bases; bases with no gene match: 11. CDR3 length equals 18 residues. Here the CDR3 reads CASSVGLAGGPVTGELFF. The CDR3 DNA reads TGTGCCAGCAGTGTGGGGCTAGCGGGAGGTCCGGTCACCGGGGAGCTGTTTTTT.

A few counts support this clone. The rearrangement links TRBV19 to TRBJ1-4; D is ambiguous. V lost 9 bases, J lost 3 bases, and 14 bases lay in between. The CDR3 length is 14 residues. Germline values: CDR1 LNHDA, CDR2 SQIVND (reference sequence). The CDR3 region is CARASPPPNEKLFF. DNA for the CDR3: TGTGCCAGGGCCTCGCCGCCTCCTAATGAAAAACTGTTTTTT. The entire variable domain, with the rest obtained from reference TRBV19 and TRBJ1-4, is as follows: DGGITQSPKYLFRKEGQNVTLSCEQNLNHDAMYWYRQDPGQGLRLIYYSQIVNDFQKGDIAEGYSVSREKKESFPLTVTSAQKNPTAFYLCARASPPPNEKLFFGSGTQLSVL.

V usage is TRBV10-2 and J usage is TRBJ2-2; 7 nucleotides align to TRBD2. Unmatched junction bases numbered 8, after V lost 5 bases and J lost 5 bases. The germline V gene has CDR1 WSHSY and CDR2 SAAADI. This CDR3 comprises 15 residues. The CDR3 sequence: CASSRAGVRTGELFF. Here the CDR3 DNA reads TGCGCCAGCAGTCGGGCGGGAGTACGAACCGGGGAGCTGTTTTTT.